This TCR beta chain is from a study of blood T cell repertoires in COVID-19. The table came from immunoSEQ multiplex PCR; TCRdb's copy has only in-frame clones and leaves some out. The sample carries about 160,000 clones, roughly 90% recorded once. Looked up from germline, CDR1 is SGHNT and CDR2 is YYREEE (reference sequence). CDR3 length: 15 amino acids. V lost 0 bases, J lost 10 bases, and 10 bases stayed unmatched. This clone was observed once. This chain joins TRBV5-4 and TRBJ2-3, with 8 bases that match TRBD2. The sequencing sample was made of PBMCs or T cells enriched from blood (not recorded which). This sequence was found in a woman in her forties or fifties who had recovered from COVID-19. CDR3 bases: TGTGCCAGCAGCTTGGTTGGCGGGGGGTGGTCCTCGCAGTATTTT. This codes for CASSLVGGGWSSQYF.